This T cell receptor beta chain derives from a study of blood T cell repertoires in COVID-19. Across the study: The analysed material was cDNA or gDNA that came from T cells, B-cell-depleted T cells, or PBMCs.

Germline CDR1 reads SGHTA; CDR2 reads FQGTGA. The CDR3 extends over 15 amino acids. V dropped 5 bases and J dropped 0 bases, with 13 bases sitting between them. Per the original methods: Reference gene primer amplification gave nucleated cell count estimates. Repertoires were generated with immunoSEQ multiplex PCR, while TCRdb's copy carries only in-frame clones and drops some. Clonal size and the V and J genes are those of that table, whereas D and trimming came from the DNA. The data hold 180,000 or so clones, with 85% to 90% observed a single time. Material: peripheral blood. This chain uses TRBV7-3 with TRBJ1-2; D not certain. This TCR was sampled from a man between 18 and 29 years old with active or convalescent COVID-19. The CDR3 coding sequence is TGTGCCAGCAGCCAGAGACACAACGCTAACTATGGCTACACCTTC. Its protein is CASSQRHNANYGYTF.